The next 14 T cell receptor beta chains were all read from a single sample in a study of blood T cells in healthy people across ages. PCR was performed a second time for about 7 to 12 cycles using a sample-barcoded 5' primer and a J-beta primer mix. TCRdb independently ran MiXCR on the 5' RACE reads; one entry per CDR3 protein. The sample records roughly 1,500,000 distinct CDR3 sequences, about 35% being singletons. The specimen was blood. The receptors originated from a woman aged 25 to 39 in good health.

The chain links TRBV6-5 to TRBJ2-1, with 8 bases lining up with TRBD2. V shed 4 bases and J 6 bases; nucleotides not matched to a gene: 14. Germline V gene lookup returns CDR1 MNHEY and CDR2 SVGAGI. The CDR3 covers 17 residues. The CDR3 protein is CASSSRLRTSSSNEQFF. Here the CDR3 DNA reads TGTGCCAGCAGTTCCCGACTCCGGACTAGCTCCAGCAATGAGCAGTTCTTC.

This clonotype has only a few counts. CDR3 bases: TGCAGTGCTAGCCCCCGGACCACCCCTACAGATACGCAGTATTTT. It is translated as CSASPRTTPTDTQYF. This chain links TRBV20-1 with TRBJ2-3; D unclear. The CDR3 is 15 amino acids. Germline-derived CDR1 and CDR2 are DFQATT and SNEGSKA (reference sequence). V dropped 3 bases and J dropped 3 bases, with 16 bases sitting between them.

The chain is built from TRBV14 and TRBJ2-2; 8 nucleotides align to TRBD1. Germline V gene data show CDR1 as SGHDN and CDR2 as FVKESK. V lost 6 bases and J lost 4; bases outside the gene matches: 7. The CDR3 length is 15 residues. CDR3 protein: CASRDGQGITGELFF. In nucleotides, the CDR3 is TGTGCCAGCAGAGATGGACAGGGCATCACCGGGGAGCTGTTTTTT.

A note on this clonotype: Lacking the conserved final phenylalanine or tryptophan, this CDR3 likely reflects a read error. This chain joins TRBV7-6 and TRBJ2-3; no reliable D call. V was cut by 1 base and J by 3 bases, with 14 bases left in between. CDR1 and CDR2 from the germline V gene are SGHVS and FNYEAQ. The CDR3 contains 16 residues. Here the CDR3 DNA reads TGTGCCAGCAGCTTAGGGGGTGCTGGGGTAACAGATACGCAGTATTTG. Its translation: CASSLGGAGVTDTQYL.

There are a few counts of this clonotype. J is TRBJ2-5 and V is TRBV7-2; D possibly corresponds to TRBD2 (6 bases). Trimming pared 7 bases from V and 2 bases from J, leaving 11 bases between. CDR3 length: 13 amino acids. Germline V lookup: CDR1 SGHTA, CDR2 FQGNSA. CDR3 DNA sequence: TGTGCCAGCAAGGGCGGAGGGCAAGAGACCCAGTACTTC. Translation gives CASKGGGQETQYF.

The chain carries TRBV19 and TRBJ2-3; possible D gene TRBD2, 5 bases. Germline loops: CDR1 LNHDA, CDR2 SQIVND (reference sequence). Trimming removed 10 bases at V and 3 bases at J, with 14 bases between. The CDR3 loop spans 13 amino acids. For the CDR3, the DNA is TGTGCCACCCAGCGGTCCAGTACAGATACGCAGTATTTT. Its protein is CATQRSSTDTQYF.

This chain links TRBV20-1 with TRBJ2-7; the D call may be TRBD1 or TRBD2 (7 bases each). Germline CDR1 and CDR2: DFQATT and SNEGSKA (reference sequence). CDR3 length: 14 amino acids. Trimming removed 8 bases from V and 4 bases from J, with 21 bases in between. CDR3 sequence: CSQSGDSRGYEQYF. The CDR3 DNA is TGCAGTCAAAGCGGGGACAGCAGGGGGTACGAGCAGTACTTC.

This rearrangement joins TRBV7-9 to TRBJ1-2; tentatively, D is TRBD1 (5 bases). The CDR3 covers 16 residues. V was pared by 0 bases and J by 2 bases, with 13 bases between. CDR1 and CDR2 (germline): SEHNR, FQNEAQ (reference sequence). The CDR3 loop is CASSLAGGGTNYGYTF. The CDR3 nucleotides read TGTGCCAGCAGCTTAGCGGGTGGAGGGACCAACTATGGCTACACCTTC.

CDR3 bases: TGTGCCAGCAGCCAAGAGGGGCTAGGGGTGGGCATTCAGTACTTC. It specifies CASSQEGLGVGIQYF. The chain has TRBV4-2 and TRBJ2-4; perhaps TRBD1 as D (5 bases). The V end was cut by 0 bases, the J end by 9 bases, with 15 bases between. In germline, CDR1 is LGHNA, CDR2 YNFKEQ. The CDR3 consists of 15 residues.

The CDR3 nucleotides are TGTGCCAGCAGGCAGGGGGCTGACTATGGCTACACCTTC. Translating gives CASRQGADYGYTF. The rearrangement links TRBV6-6 to TRBJ1-2; 8 nucleotides align to TRBD1. The CDR3 totals 13 residues. V shed 6 bases and J 3 bases; nucleotides not matched to a gene: 3. The germline V gene has CDR1 MNHNY and CDR2 SVGAGI (reference sequence).

This chain joins TRBV20-1 and TRBJ2-3, with 10 bases fitting TRBD2. The CDR3 runs 15 residues. J was trimmed by 5 bases and V by 5 bases; bases with no gene match: 10. CDR1 is DFQATT and CDR2 is SNEGSKA in the germline V gene (reference sequence). The CDR3 DNA reads TGCAGTGCTTCACGGGCTAGCGGGAGCGGAGATACGCAGTATTTT. This codes for CSASRASGSGDTQYF.

The chain has TRBV7-9 and TRBJ2-3, with TRBD2 as a possible D gene (5 bases). The V gene lost 8 bases and the J gene lost 6 bases, with 9 bases spanning the gap. This CDR3 is built from 11 residues. Germline V gives CDR1 SEHNR, CDR2 FQNEAQ (reference sequence). Here the CDR3 reads CASEREDTQYF. CDR3 nucleotide sequence: TGTGCCAGCGAAAGGGAGGATACGCAGTATTTT.

This clonotype has a handful of counts. The chain employs TRBV28 and TRBJ1-2, with TRBD1 matching over 7 bases. This CDR3 has 15 amino acids. Germline CDR1 MDHEN, CDR2 SYDVKM. J was trimmed by 4 bases and V by 6 bases; bases with no gene match: 11. CDR3 bases: TGTGCCAGCAGATTCCGGACAGGACAACCCTATGGCTACACCTTC. Amino acid sequence: CASRFRTGQPYGYTF.

A word on this clonotype: One junction end disagrees with the germline gene, perhaps due to a read error. The genes are TRBV6-2 or TRBV6-3 and TRBJ1-5, with TRBD1 matching over 11 bases. Per germline, CDR1 MNHEY and CDR2 SVGEGT. The CDR3 spans 15 residues. The CDR3 here is CASSRDRGGNRPQHF. The DNA of the CDR3 is TGTGCCAGCAGCCGGGACAGGGGGGGCAATCGGCCCCAGCATTTT.